This T cell receptor beta chain was observed in a study of blood T cells in healthy people across ages. With respect to this clonotype: Its antigen is undetermined.

The use of a sample-barcoded 5' primer and a J-beta primer mix characterized a second PCR of roughly 7 to 12 cycles. In TCRdb, the 5' RACE reads were re-called with MiXCR into one record per CDR3 protein. Of 800,000 to 900,000 distinct CDR3 sequences listed, roughly 60% are singletons. Overall study results and limits: Strong correlation linked observed beta diversity and percent naive T cells.

Extraction yielded at least 5 micrograms of total RNA per sample. Germline CDR1 reads SGHTA; CDR2 reads FQGNSA. The V end was cut by 2 bases, the J end by 2 bases, with 8 bases between. The CDR3 contains 14 residues. The rearrangement links TRBV7-2 to TRBJ2-3; D uncertain. The specimen was blood. The sequence was obtained from a man aged 25-45 years in good health. The CDR3 region is CASSLIQYTDTQYF. CDR3 coding DNA: TGTGCCAGCAGCTTAATACAGTACACAGATACGCAGTATTTT. Full variable domain (remainder filled in from reference TRBV7-2 and TRBJ2-3): GAGVSQSPSNKVTEKGKDVELRCDPISGHTALYWYRQSLGQGLEFLIYFQGNSAPDKSGLPSDRFSAERTGGSVSTLTIQRTQQEDSAVYLCASSLIQYTDTQYFGPGTRLTVL.